This T cell receptor (beta chain) was sequenced for a study of neoadjuvant anti-PD-1 for oral cavity cancer. This clone was detected a few times. Some clones are missing from TCRdb's copy, which holds only in-frame ones; the method was immunoSEQ multiplex PCR. The sample consists of tens of thousands of clones, about 83% of them appearing once. Patients had newly diagnosed, untreated stage II-IVA oral cavity squamous cell carcinoma. Blood cells were analyzed directly, without culture or expansion. This material consisted of PBMCs, taken before nivolumab (anti-PD-1) treatment. The clonotype comes from a person between 40 and 85 years old with oral cavity squamous cell carcinoma.

CDR3 loop: CASSRAGSSSYEQYF. The CDR3 DNA is TGTGCCAGCAGTCGCGCCGGCAGTAGCTCCTACGAGCAGTACTTC. The V and J genes are TRBV2 and TRBJ2-7; D gene ambiguous. CDR3 length equals 15 residues. Germline assignment: CDR1 SNHLY and CDR2 FYNNEI. Trimming cost V 5 bases and J 0 bases, with 14 bases left between them.